This T cell receptor (beta chain) was captured by sequencing in a study of OX40 agonist ivuxolimab in advanced cancers. Whole-study context: Intravenous ivuxolimab was administered to patients every 2 weeks at 0.01 to 10 mg/kg. Participants averaged about 60 years of age (range about 23 to 79) and were roughly 80% male. Study outcomes and limitations: Averaged across samples, CD8+ T cells carried more expanded clones than CD4+ did. Some of the lowest clonal expansion was seen in partial responders at 0.1-3.0 mg/kg.

Using immunoSEQ multiplex PCR, the repertoire was profiled, and TCRdb retains in-frame clones only, with some absent. The data show 55,000 to 75,000 clones, about four fifths seen once. With V trimmed by 5 bases and J by 7 bases, 14 bases remained unmatched. The germline V gene encodes CDR1 LGHNA and CDR2 YNFKEQ. There are 17 residues in the CDR3. On this clone itself: Its antigen is still unknown.

This sequence originates from an adult with an advanced solid tumor such as melanoma, head and neck, liver or kidney cancer. This rearrangement joins TRBV4-2 to TRBJ2-5; TRBD2 matches at 12 bases. The specimen was CD4+ or CD8+ T cells sorted from blood, collected in a trial of the OX40 agonist ivuxolimab. The CDR3 DNA follows: TGTGCCAGCAGCTCTACTAGCGGGGGGCAATCAAGTGGGACCCAGTACTTC. This gives the protein CASSSTSGGQSSGTQYF.